This is a list of T cell receptor beta chains from one sample in a study. TCRdb ran MiXCR on the RT-PCR reads and lists one entry per CDR3 protein. The data show about 680,000 distinct CDR3 sequences, approximately 14% seen once. What was sequenced was memory CD4+ T cells from blood. These receptors were collected from a female donor in good health, serving as a healthy control. CDR3s include the opening cysteine and the closing phenylalanine or tryptophan. A D gene is named only where the DNA matches it firmly. Clone sizes are given selectively: once, few, many, or a class where the clone is expanded.

TRBV27	.	13	TRBJ2-3	.	TGTGCCAGCAGTCAGAAGACAGGAATCCCGCAGTATTTT	CASSQKTGIPQYF
TRBV10-3	TRBD2	14	TRBJ2-7	many	TGTGCCATCAGTGAGAGGGCGGGAGTCCTCGAGCAGTACTTC	CAISERAGVLEQYF
TRBV7-2	TRBD1	14	TRBJ2-2	.	TGTGCCAGCAGACTGGACAGGGGGCGCGGGGAGCTGTTTTTT	CASRLDRGRGELFF
TRBV6-6	TRBD2	13	TRBJ2-7	.	TGTGCCAGCAGGCTAGCGGAGAACTACGAGCAGTACTTC	CASRLAENYEQYF
TRBV7-9	TRBD1	13	TRBJ1-1	many	TGTGCCAGCAGCTTAGAGGGGGCCACTGAAGCTTTCTTT	CASSLEGATEAFF
TRBV7-2	.	16	TRBJ2-1	.	TGTGCCAGCAGCCCGGGGATGGCGAGCTCCTACAATGAGCAGTTCTTC	CASSPGMASSYNEQFF
TRBV2	.	12	TRBJ1-1	.	TGTGCCAGCAGTGTGGACCTCTGGGAAGCTTTCTTT	CASSVDLWEAFF
TRBV12-3/TRBV12-4	.	15	TRBJ2-3	many	TGTGCCAGCGAGTATTCCCGGACGAGCACAGATACGCAGTATTTT	CASEYSRTSTDTQYF
TRBV3-1	TRBD2	17	TRBJ2-7	.	TGTGCCAGCAGCCAACTAGCGGGGCCGGGGTTCTCCTACGAGCAGTACTTC	CASSQLAGPGFSYEQYF
TRBV29-1	.	14	TRBJ2-2	.	TGCAGCGTTGAGGGGACGTCCAGGGCCGGGGAGCTGTTTTTT	CSVEGTSRAGELFF